This T cell receptor beta chain was captured by sequencing in a study of T cells in Graves' hyperthyroidism and ophthalmopathy. V was shortened by 8 bases and J by 1 base, with 15 bases between the two germline ends. CDR3 length equals 14 residues. Per the germline V gene, CDR1 is LNHDA and CDR2 is SQIVND (reference sequence). As for this clonotype: Its antigen remains unknown.

Graves' hyperthyroidism was deemed stable given no ophthalmopathy progression within 18 months. Using RNA transcripts as the source, TCR beta CDR3 regions were amplified. HTBI primers were employed in a first-round RT-PCR of the TCR CDR3. TCRdb re-analysed the multiplex PCR reads in MiXCR, keeping a single row per CDR3 protein. Counted here are around 420,000 distinct CDR3 sequences, approximately 15% occurring once; the ten biggest clones make up around 14%. Study outcomes and limitations: In blood, most of the thyroid clonotypes expanded above 0.001 were also present.

The specimen sequenced was blood. The sequence was collected from a woman aged 18-29 years with Graves' hyperthyroidism. J is TRBJ2-7 and V is TRBV19; possibly TRBD2 for D (6 bases). The CDR3 bases are TGTGCCAGTCGTACGGGGGTGTCATCCTACGAGCAGTACTTC. Protein: CASRTGVSSYEQYF.